This TCR beta chain derives from a study of cytomegalovirus exposure and HLA in healthy donors. The study, taken as a whole, reports: A later analysis showed TCR association rates differing by HLA locus, peaking at DRB1 and lowest at HLA-C.

PCR primers comprised 60 Vbeta and 13 Jbeta primers. Generated by immunoSEQ multiplex PCR, the TCRdb table keeps only in-frame clones and is missing some. The table includes approximately 130,000 clones, approximately 8% detected once. This clone occurred a few times. Its target is not known. CDR3 length: 14 amino acids. Germline assignment: CDR1 GTSNPN and CDR2 SVGIG (reference sequence). The V end was cut by 1 base, the J end by 7 bases, with 13 bases between. Sequencing was carried out using PBMCs. This clonotype was obtained from a woman in her thirties or forties in good health and CMV-seropositive. The rearrangement uses TRBV30 and TRBJ1-4, with D perhaps matching TRBD1 (5 bases). CDR3 residues: CAWSASGLGEKLFF. The DNA of the CDR3 is TGTGCCTGGAGTGCTTCAGGGTTAGGTGAAAAACTGTTTTTT.